The sequence of this TCR beta chain was determined in a study of blood T cell repertoires in COVID-19 (TCRdb year 2020). About the full investigation: Samples covering the acute and convalescent phases of COVID-19 were provided by collaborators in the United States, Italy and Spain. HLA class I and class II types, where available, came from metadata supplied by the sample provider rather than from assay-based typing. Deeply sampled blood TCRbeta repertoires from subjects exposed to, actively infected with, or recovered from COVID-19 were included in the dataset. The repertoires were released in a freely available public database intended as a resource for research on the immune response to SARS-CoV-2. A de-identified subject ID, COVID-19 status, age in years and sex were almost always included in the sample metadata. Samples were obtained from the ongoing ImmuneRACE study (first 160 participants) and from 950 to 1,500 subjects provided by 6 global collaborators. The material from the prospective study consisted of cDNA or gDNA derived from T cells, B-cell-depleted T cells, or PBMCs.

From V the trimming removes 5 bases and from J it removes 4 bases, while the gene matches leave 6 bases of the junction unaccounted for. The germline V gene encodes CDR1 SGHRS and CDR2 YFSETQ. Including the terminal cysteine and phenylalanine, the CDR3 comprises 15 residues. Only the CDR3 DNA stays, 45 bases, in frame from base 1. Results the study describes overall, beyond this receptor: How much clinical and demographic metadata was included differed by source and by participant, and the metadata was provided uncurated.

TCRbeta CDR3 regions were amplified from genomic DNA by means of the immunoSEQ Assay, a bias-controlled multiplex PCR. In the authors' own workflow: Within the assay, amplification of reference gene primers was used to estimate how many nucleated cells each sample contained. To quantify the absolute abundance of each unique TCRbeta CDR3 rearrangement, sequence reads were collapsed and filtered. For each sample, productive Simpson clonality was calculated as the square root of Simpson's diversity index across productive rearrangements. TCRdb provides this immuneACCESS table in a form limited to in-frame rearrangements. Some clones are lacking; in checked studies, under half of them reflect an unresolved V gene, and why the rest are absent is not known. D and trimming come from the DNA, and the V and J calls and clone size come from that table. The sample records 320,000 or so clones, 85% of which are singletons. Around 1.9% of the sample lies in the top ten.

Participants in the prospective study were enrolled through a virtual design, were aged about 18 to 100 years, and lived in 20 to 30 United States geographic areas. In the prospective study, participants were assigned to cohorts based on the clinical history participants reported in a screening survey and a study questionnaire. A participant counted as exposed if, within 2 weeks of entering the study, that participant had been in contact with someone who had a PCR-confirmed or clinician-diagnosed COVID-19 case. In the prospective study, whole blood, serum and a nasopharyngeal or oropharyngeal swab were collected from each participant by mobile phlebotomists. Participants in the prospective study had the option to provide additional blood draws and questionnaires over a roughly two-month period. Before DNA extraction, prospective study blood samples were shipped either frozen or at room temperature.

As for this clone: Its antigen specificity is not known. Per-base quality was not reported, and no clone a single base away is much larger than it.

The material sequenced was PBMCs or T cells enriched from blood (not recorded which). The sequence joins TRBV5-1 to TRBJ2-2; 9 junctional bases match TRBD1. The source of this sequence is a woman aged 25 to 39 who had been exposed to COVID-19. The DNA sequence is TGCGCCAGCAGATCCGGGACAGGGCGCACCGGGGAGCTGTTTTTT. This yields the protein CASRSGTGRTGELFF.